Listed below are T cell receptor beta chains from one sample, sequenced in a study of CD8+ T cells in alopecia areata. The protocol was immunoSEQ multiplex PCR, while the TCRdb copy is restricted to in-frame clones and leaves out a portion. This sample has some 150,000 clones; 45% to 65% occur once, and the top ten carry roughly 15%. Source: CD8+ T cells sorted from blood, taken at week 4, from a patient treated with tofacitinib. The receptors stem from a human donor with alopecia areata. The CDR3 runs from the conserved cysteine through the conserved F or W. The order of the fields is clone size, D gene, CDR3 length, V gene, J gene, CDR3 protein, CDR3 DNA. The D gene is left open where the match is weak. Size is omitted from some rows. Given values are once, few, many or a class for expanded clones.

abundance: -
d_gene: -
len: 18
v_gene: TRBV25-1
j_gene: TRBJ2-4
CDR3aa: CASTSSRGDPLAKNIQYF
CDR3nt: TGTGCCAGCACGTCGAGTCGCGGAGACCCCCTGGCCAAAAACATTCAGTACTTC

abundance: -
d_gene: -
len: 12
v_gene: TRBV12-5
j_gene: TRBJ1-1
CDR3aa: CASGWGDTEAFF
CDR3nt: TGTGCTAGTGGTTGGGGGGACACTGAAGCTTTCTTT

abundance: few
d_gene: -
len: 15
v_gene: TRBV7-2
j_gene: TRBJ1-2
CDR3aa: CASSLVGGTDYGYTF
CDR3nt: TGTGCCAGCAGCTTAGTTGGAGGGACGGACTATGGCTACACCTTC

abundance: -
d_gene: TRBD1
len: 15
v_gene: TRBV2
j_gene: TRBJ2-7
CDR3aa: CASERPGTASYEQYF
CDR3nt: TGTGCCAGCGAGCGCCCAGGGACAGCTTCCTACGAGCAGTACTTC

abundance: -
d_gene: TRBD2
len: 15
v_gene: TRBV6-1
j_gene: TRBJ2-1
CDR3aa: CASSSSGGSYNEQFF
CDR3nt: TGTGCCAGCAGTTCGAGCGGGGGCTCCTACAATGAGCAGTTCTTC

abundance: once
d_gene: TRBD2
len: 14
v_gene: TRBV7-2
j_gene: TRBJ2-3
CDR3aa: CASSFTSGGATQYF
CDR3nt: TGTGCCAGCAGCTTTACTAGCGGGGGGGCGACGCAGTATTTT

abundance: once
d_gene: -
len: 16
v_gene: TRBV4-1
j_gene: TRBJ1-6
CDR3aa: CASSQEGGNRNSPLHF
CDR3nt: TGCGCCAGCAGCCAAGAGGGGGGGAATCGAAATTCACCCCTCCACTTT

abundance: -
d_gene: -
len: 11
v_gene: TRBV11-2
j_gene: TRBJ1-2
CDR3aa: CASTLGAGYTF
CDR3nt: TGTGCCAGCACCCTAGGGGCTGGCTACACCTTC

abundance: -
d_gene: -
len: 14
v_gene: TRBV11-1
j_gene: TRBJ2-7
CDR3aa: CASSSWDNSYEQYF
CDR3nt: TGTGCCAGCAGCTCATGGGACAACTCCTACGAGCAGTACTTC

abundance: -
d_gene: -
len: 12
v_gene: TRBV5-6
j_gene: TRBJ2-1
CDR3aa: CASSRGDNEQFF
CDR3nt: TGTGCCAGCAGCAGAGGTGACAATGAGCAGTTCTTC